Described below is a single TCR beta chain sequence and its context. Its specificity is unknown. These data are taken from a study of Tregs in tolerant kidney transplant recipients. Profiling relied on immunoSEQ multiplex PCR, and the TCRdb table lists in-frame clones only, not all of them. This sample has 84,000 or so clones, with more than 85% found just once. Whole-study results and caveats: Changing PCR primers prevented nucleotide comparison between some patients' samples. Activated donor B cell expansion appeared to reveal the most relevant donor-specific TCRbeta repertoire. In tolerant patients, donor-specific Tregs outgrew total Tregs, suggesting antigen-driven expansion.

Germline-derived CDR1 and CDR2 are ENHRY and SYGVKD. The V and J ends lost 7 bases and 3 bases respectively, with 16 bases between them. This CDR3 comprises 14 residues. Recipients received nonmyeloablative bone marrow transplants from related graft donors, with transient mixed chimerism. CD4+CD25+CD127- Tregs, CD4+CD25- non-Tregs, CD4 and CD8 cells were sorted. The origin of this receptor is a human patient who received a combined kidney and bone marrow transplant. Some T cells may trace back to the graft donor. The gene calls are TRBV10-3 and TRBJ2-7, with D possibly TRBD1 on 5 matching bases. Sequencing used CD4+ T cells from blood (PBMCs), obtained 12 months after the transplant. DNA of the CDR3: TGTGCCATCAAGACTCCCGACAGCTACTACGAGCAGTACTTC. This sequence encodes CAIKTPDSYYEQYF.